A selection of T cell receptor beta chains follows, all from one sample in a study of early T cells in non-severe SARS-CoV-2 infection. TCRdb re-analysed the 5' RACE reads in MiXCR, keeping a single row per CDR3 protein. This sample yields 28,000 or so distinct CDR3 sequences, of which approximately 7% are seen a single time; over 30% belongs to the top ten. Material: whole blood. The origin of the receptors is an adult who was a healthcare worker with PCR-confirmed SARS-CoV-2 infection or an uninfected control (not recorded which). Each CDR3 is given with its conserved first and last residue. A D gene is named only where the DNA matches it firmly. Where a row states a size, it is once, few, many or the class of an expanded clone; other rows omit it.

d_gene	v_gene	abundance	j_gene	CDR3nt	CDR3aa
.	TRBV11-2	many	TRBJ1-5	TGTGCCAGCAGCTTATCCCTCCGGCAGCCCCAGCATTTT	CASSLSLRQPQHF
TRBD2	TRBV20-1	.	TRBJ2-1	TGCAGTGCTAGGACGCCTCCGGGACTAGCGGGGGGGCCGAACAATGAGCAGTTCTTC	CSARTPPGLAGGPNNEQFF
TRBD2	TRBV7-9	.	TRBJ2-1	TGTGCCAGCAGCGGCTCTAGCGGGAGGGCCCCCCGGCAGTTCTTC	CASSGSSGRAPRQFF
.	TRBV20-1	.	TRBJ1-6	TGCAGTGCTACAGCGGGGACATCCGCGGTCAATTCACCCCTCCACTTT	CSATAGTSAVNSPLHF
.	TRBV27	many	TRBJ2-7	TGTGCCAGCAGTTCAGGGGCAGCATACGAGCAGTACTTC	CASSSGAAYEQYF
.	TRBV3-1	many	TRBJ1-1	TGTGCCAGCAGCCAAGGGGGCGAAGCTTTCTTT	CASSQGGEAFF
.	TRBV12-3/TRBV12-4	many	TRBJ2-5	TGTGCCAGCAGTCTCGGGACTCCGGGGGAGACCCAGTACTTC	CASSLGTPGETQYF
TRBD1	TRBV11-1	.	TRBJ2-7	TGTGCCAGCAGCTTAACCCACCGGGACAGGGGCGAGCAGTACTTC	CASSLTHRDRGEQYF
.	TRBV7-2	.	TRBJ1-5	TGTGCCAGCAGCCCCCCGGGGGGAGGACAGCCCCAGCATTTT	CASSPPGGGQPQHF
TRBD1	TRBV10-1	many	TRBJ2-1	TGCGCCAGCAGTGAGTCTCGGACAGGACTCTACAATGAGCAGTTCTTC	CASSESRTGLYNEQFF
.	TRBV30	many	TRBJ1-1	TGTGCCCGTAGTGACGGGAACACTGAAGCTTTCTTT	CARSDGNTEAFF
TRBD1	TRBV6-1	many	TRBJ2-5	TGTGCCAGCAGTGGGGCCGGGACAGCTCAAGAGACCCAGTACTTC	CASSGAGTAQETQYF
.	TRBV19	many	TRBJ2-4	TGTGCCAGTAGTATAGAAAACGAGAAAAACATTCAGTACTTC	CASSIENEKNIQYF
.	TRBV2	many	TRBJ1-5	TGTGCCAGCAGTGAACAACGCGATCAGCCCCAGCATTTT	CASSEQRDQPQHF
TRBD2	TRBV3-1	many	TRBJ2-5	TGTGCCAGCAGCCAAATAGCGGGGGGGATGGAGACCCAGTACTTC	CASSQIAGGMETQYF
TRBD1	TRBV9	many	TRBJ2-7	TGTGCCAGCAGCCCAGGATACAGGGGTCGCGAGCAGTACTTC	CASSPGYRGREQYF
TRBD1	TRBV7-3	many	TRBJ2-3	TGTGCCAGCAGCTATACAGGGGCAGATACGCAGTATTTT	CASSYTGADTQYF
.	TRBV4-1	many	TRBJ1-3	TGCGCCAGCAGCCTAAATTTGGGGACCTCTGGAAACACCATATATTTT	CASSLNLGTSGNTIYF
.	TRBV7-6	.	TRBJ2-5	TGTGCCAGCAGCTTAGGCGTTCGGGAGACCCAGTACTTC	CASSLGVRETQYF
.	TRBV6-5	.	TRBJ2-7	TGTGCCAGCAGTTACTCCGGGACATACTCCTACGAGCAGTACTTC	CASSYSGTYSYEQYF